These 14 T cell receptor beta chains were all obtained from the same sample, sequenced in a study of Ad26.COV2.S vaccination and SARS-CoV-2 variants. Treatment given: roughly 19 received Ad26.COV2.S at low or high dose, single or two shots; roughly five received placebo; per-sample allocation not given. Samples analyzed were those drawn on day 63 after the first vaccine or placebo injection. Sequencing was performed with immunoSEQ multiplex PCR; in TCRdb, only in-frame clones are kept and a portion is missing. The table records some 480,000 clones, 87% of them present only once. Specimen: peripheral blood, collected in a trial of Ad26.COV2.S vaccine versus placebo. The origin of the receptors is a person aged 18 to 65 who received the Ad26.COV2.S COVID-19 vaccine or a placebo.

The rearrangement joins TRBV4-1 to TRBJ2-1; tentatively, D is TRBD1 or TRBD2 (6 bases each). The CDR3 contains 17 residues. V gave up 1 base and J gave up 4 bases, with 17 bases separating them. CDR1 is MGHRA and CDR2 is YSYEKL in the germline V gene. CDR3: CASSQGPGGGLYNEQFF. The CDR3 region has the DNA TGCGCCAGCAGCCAAGGACCCGGAGGGGGTTTGTACAATGAGCAGTTCTTC.

The V gene is TRBV12-3 or TRBV12-4, the J gene TRBJ2-7; 10 nucleotides line up with TRBD2. This CDR3 is 13 amino acids long. Losses at the gene ends were 6 bases for V and 4 bases for J; bases not matched to a gene: 3. This chain's CDR3 is CASSPLAGYEQYF. CDR3 bases: TGTGCCAGCAGCCCACTAGCGGGGTACGAGCAGTACTTC.

V is TRBV2 and J is TRBJ2-7; 7 bases fit TRBD1. CDR1 and CDR2 from the germline V gene are SNHLY and FYNNEI. The CDR3 extends over 15 amino acids. The V segment lost 4 bases and the J segment 0 bases; nucleotides outside the gene matches: 6. DNA of the CDR3: TGTGCCAGCAGTGGACAGGGTCCGCGCTCCTACGAGCAGTACTTC. This codes for CASSGQGPRSYEQYF.

The chain uses TRBV6-6 and TRBJ1-5; D not certain. V was clipped by 0 bases and J by 14 bases, with 11 bases between them. The CDR3 is 12 amino acids. CDR1 is MNHNY and CDR2 is SVGAGI in the germline V gene (reference sequence). This CDR3 reads CASSYSGDGKHF. CDR3 DNA sequence: TGTGCCAGCAGTTACTCTGGGGATGGGAAGCATTTT.

V is TRBV24-1 and J is TRBJ2-1; D gene ambiguous. The CDR3 totals 11 residues. V lost 4 bases and J lost 12, with 9 bases in between. Germline CDR1 is KGHDR and CDR2 is SFDVKD. The chain's CDR3 is CATSDPLRQFF. CDR3 nucleotides: TGTGCCACCAGTGACCCTTTACGGCAGTTCTTC.

This chain joins TRBV9 and TRBJ2-1; maybe TRBD2 (5 bases). The CDR3 spans 15 residues. Trimming took off 1 base at V and 2 bases at J, with 10 bases between the two ends. Germline assignment: CDR1 SGDLS and CDR2 YYNGEE. Here the CDR3 reads CASSVRAGPYNEQFF. The CDR3 DNA follows: TGTGCCAGCAGCGTAAGGGCGGGCCCCTACAATGAGCAGTTCTTC. Supplemented by reference TRBV9 and TRBJ2-1, the full variable domain reads DSGVTQTPKHLITATGQRVTLRCSPRSGDLSVYWYQQSLDQGLQFLIQYYNGEERAKGNILERFSAQQFPDLHSELNLSSLELGDSALYFCASSVRAGPYNEQFFGPGTRLTVL.

The gene calls are TRBV25-1 and TRBJ1-4; D call uncertain. The V gene lost 2 bases and the J gene lost 0 bases, with 4 bases spanning the gap. The CDR3 extends over 14 amino acids. CDR1 is MGHDK, CDR2 SYGVNS, per germline. CDR3 sequence reads: CASSEVSTNEKLFF. Written as DNA, the CDR3 is TGTGCCAGCAGTGAAGTGTCAACTAATGAAAAACTGTTTTTT.

The chain employs TRBV27 and TRBJ1-1; no definite D call. Trimming removed 5 bases at V and 0 bases at J, with 10 bases between. The length of the CDR3 is 14 residues. Germline V gene lookup returns CDR1 MNHEY and CDR2 SMNVEV (reference sequence). The CDR3 DNA reads as TGTGCCAGCAGTCCGCGAAGTATGAACACTGAAGCTTTCTTT. Amino acids: CASSPRSMNTEAFF.

CDR3 protein: CASSPQGDTEAFF. The CDR3 region has the DNA TGTGCCAGCTCACCACAGGGAGACACTGAAGCTTTCTTT. The genes are TRBV18 and TRBJ1-1; no clear D. Germline V gene sequence: CDR1 KGHSH, CDR2 LQKENI. The CDR3 runs 13 residues. Trimming left V 1 base short and J 3 bases short, with 6 bases between.

The rearrangement joins TRBV19 to TRBJ1-2; D uncertain. The CDR3 totals 13 residues. Trimming took 8 bases from V and 0 from J, leaving 10 bases between them. Germline V CDR1 and CDR2: LNHDA, SQIVND (reference sequence). CDR3 loop: CASQTEANYGYTF. In nucleotides, the CDR3 is TGTGCCAGTCAGACTGAAGCTAACTATGGCTACACCTTC.

This chain uses TRBV27 with TRBJ2-6, with TRBD1 matching over 7 bases. The V and J ends lost 5 bases and 0 bases, in that order; junction bases with no gene match: 16. Per the germline V gene, CDR1 is MNHEY and CDR2 is SMNVEV (reference sequence). This CDR3 has 20 residues. The CDR3 is CASSPYDLTRGFSGANVLTF. CDR3 sequence (DNA): TGTGCCAGCAGTCCCTACGATCTTACCAGGGGGTTCTCTGGGGCCAACGTCCTGACTTTC.

The chain links TRBV7-9 to TRBJ1-3, with 7 bases that match TRBD1. CDR1 and CDR2 (germline): SEHNR, FQNEAQ (reference sequence). Losses at the gene ends were 5 bases for V and 0 bases for J; bases not matched to a gene: 7. The CDR3 consists of 16 residues. In DNA, the CDR3 is TGTGCCAGCAGCCGAGACGGGACAGTCTCTGGAAACACCATATATTTT. Translation: CASSRDGTVSGNTIYF.

The chain recombines TRBV7-6 with TRBJ1-1; D is uncertain. Germline CDR1 reads SGHVS; CDR2 reads FNYEAQ. Trimming pared 2 bases from V and 2 bases from J, leaving 15 bases between. This CDR3 is built from 16 residues. CDR3 in amino acids: CASSLLVVPPNTEAFF. The CDR3, as DNA: TGTGCCAGCAGCTTATTAGTGGTCCCCCCAAACACTGAAGCTTTCTTT.

This chain uses TRBV4-3 with TRBJ1-6, with 9 positions matching TRBD1. The trim removed 3 bases at V and 7 bases at J, leaving 7 bases unmatched. Germline lookup yields CDR1 LGHNA and CDR2 YSLEER. CDR3 length: 16 residues. This chain's CDR3 is CASSQIAGQGNSPLHF. Here the CDR3 DNA reads TGCGCCAGCAGCCAGATAGCGGGACAGGGAAATTCACCCCTCCACTTT.